This TCR beta chain was identified in a study of PD-1 blockade in classical Hodgkin lymphoma. Measured with immunoSEQ multiplex PCR; TCRdb has only the in-frame clones, and not every one. The data hold roughly 16,000 clones, with about nine tenths observed a single time. About this clone: Antigen unknown.

CDR3 size: 12 residues. Trimming took 8 bases from V and 1 from J, leaving 11 bases between them. Per germline, CDR1 GTSNPN and CDR2 SVGIG (reference sequence). Stated time point: newly diagnosed, previously untreated cHL patient sample. Researchers used magnetic negative selection to pull out pure CD4+ T cells from thawed PBMCs. The study's findings and limits: It was reported that newly diagnosed patients had less baseline TCR diversity than healthy donors.

The J gene is TRBJ2-5, the V gene TRBV30, with TRBD2 as a possible D gene (6 bases). The material sequenced was CD4+ T cells from blood. This clonotype was obtained from a human donor with classical Hodgkin lymphoma. Written as DNA, the CDR3 is TGTGCCACGGTAGCGGTCCAAGAGACCCAGTACTTC. It codes for CATVAVQETQYF. Drawing the rest from reference TRBV30 and TRBJ2-5, the complete variable domain is SQTIHQWPATLVQPVGSPLSLECTVEGTSNPNLYWYRQAAGRGLQLLFYSVGIGQISSEVPQNLSASRPQDRQFILSSKKLLLSDSGFYLCATVAVQETQYFGPGTRLLVL.